These T cell receptor beta chains were read from a single sample in a study of identical twins. TCRdb ran MiXCR on the 5' RACE reads and lists one entry per CDR3 protein. The sample yields 200,000 to 250,000 distinct CDR3 sequences, 5% to 7% seen once. These data also formed part of another study, on T cells expressing NK-cell markers.

The specimen sequenced was CD8+ T cells sorted from blood. The source is a woman aged 18-29 years in good health. CDR3s include the opening cysteine and the closing phenylalanine or tryptophan. The D gene is left open where the match is weak. A clone size is listed for some rows: how often the clone was seen (once, few, many), or a class if it is expanded.

v_gene: TRBV12-3/TRBV12-4; j_gene: TRBJ2-1; abundance: many; len: 13; d_gene: .; CDR3aa: CASSFNLYNEQFF; CDR3nt: TGTGCCAGCAGTTTTAACCTATACAATGAGCAGTTCTTC
v_gene: TRBV19; j_gene: TRBJ2-1; abundance: few; len: 14; d_gene: .; CDR3aa: CASSGGTRYNEQFF; CDR3nt: TGTGCCAGTAGTGGGGGGACACGGTACAATGAGCAGTTCTTC
v_gene: TRBV3-1; j_gene: TRBJ2-2; abundance: .; len: 18; d_gene: .; CDR3aa: CAITPLLGDLLNTGELFF; CDR3nt: TGTGCCATCACCCCATTACTAGGCGATTTACTGAACACCGGGGAGCTGTTTTTT
v_gene: TRBV5-1; j_gene: TRBJ1-5; abundance: many; len: 15; d_gene: .; CDR3aa: CASSLDGLPDQPQHF; CDR3nt: TGCGCCAGCAGCTTAGACGGACTTCCAGATCAGCCCCAGCATTTT
v_gene: TRBV6-2/TRBV6-3; j_gene: TRBJ2-1; abundance: .; len: 17; d_gene: TRBD2; CDR3aa: CASSSYSTSGVGGEQFF; CDR3nt: TGTGCCAGCAGTTCCTATTCGACTAGCGGGGTAGGGGGTGAGCAGTTCTTC
v_gene: TRBV11-2; j_gene: TRBJ2-1; abundance: .; len: 11; d_gene: TRBD2; CDR3aa: CASSQGLALFF; CDR3nt: TGTGCCAGCAGCCAGGGACTAGCGTTGTTCTTC
v_gene: TRBV9; j_gene: TRBJ2-2; abundance: few; len: 15; d_gene: .; CDR3aa: CASSVGGGTPGSCFF; CDR3nt: .
v_gene: TRBV29-1; j_gene: TRBJ2-7; abundance: few; len: 10; d_gene: .; CDR3aa: CSVLGDEQYF; CDR3nt: TGCAGCGTCCTGGGCGACGAGCAGTACTTC
v_gene: TRBV2; j_gene: TRBJ2-5; abundance: many; len: 14; d_gene: TRBD2; CDR3aa: CASSDGGVEETQYF; CDR3nt: TGTGCCAGCAGTGATGGGGGGGTTGAGGAGACCCAGTACTTC
v_gene: TRBV7-9; j_gene: TRBJ2-1; abundance: many; len: 12; d_gene: .; CDR3aa: CASSFGGAEQFF; CDR3nt: TGTGCCAGCAGCTTCGGAGGGGCGGAGCAGTTCTTC
v_gene: TRBV7-3; j_gene: TRBJ2-1; abundance: few; len: 17; d_gene: .; CDR3aa: CASSLAGTTYSYNEQFF; CDR3nt: TGTGCCAGCAGCTTAGCCGGAACAACCTACTCCTACAATGAGCAGTTCTTC
v_gene: TRBV7-9; j_gene: TRBJ1-1; abundance: many; len: 14; d_gene: .; CDR3aa: CASSLPPAPTEAFF; CDR3nt: TGTGCCAGCAGTTTACCACCAGCCCCCACTGAAGCTTTCTTT
v_gene: TRBV6-1; j_gene: TRBJ1-1; abundance: .; len: 16; d_gene: .; CDR3aa: CASSRAGIREPRGAFF; CDR3nt: TGTGCCAGCAGCAGGGCCGGAATCCGGGAGCCGAGGGGAGCTTTCTTT
v_gene: TRBV4-3; j_gene: TRBJ1-6; abundance: .; len: 15; d_gene: .; CDR3aa: CASSQGTGANSPLHF; CDR3nt: TGCGCCAGCAGCCAAGGGACGGGGGCGAACTCACCCCTCCACTTT
v_gene: TRBV14; j_gene: TRBJ2-2; abundance: .; len: 15; d_gene: TRBD1; CDR3aa: CASSQYRGTTGELFF; CDR3nt: TGTGCCAGCAGCCAATACAGGGGTACGACCGGGGAGCTGTTTTTT
v_gene: TRBV4-3; j_gene: TRBJ1-2; abundance: many; len: 14; d_gene: .; CDR3aa: CASSQEVKGPGYTF; CDR3nt: TGCGCCAGCAGCCAAGAGGTAAAGGGGCCAGGCTACACCTTC
v_gene: TRBV6-5; j_gene: TRBJ2-1; abundance: .; len: 17; d_gene: .; CDR3aa: CASSYGLVGTFFNEQFF; CDR3nt: TGTGCCAGCAGTTACGGTCTGGTGGGAACTTTTTTCAATGAGCAGTTCTTC
v_gene: TRBV7-7; j_gene: TRBJ2-7; abundance: .; len: 15; d_gene: TRBD2; CDR3aa: CASSFRSGSSYEQYF; CDR3nt: TGTGCCAGCAGCTTTCGAAGCGGGAGCTCCTACGAGCAGTACTTC
v_gene: TRBV12-3/TRBV12-4; j_gene: TRBJ1-1; abundance: few; len: 11; d_gene: .; CDR3aa: CASSSTSEAFF; CDR3nt: TGTGCCAGCAGTTCTACCTCCGAAGCTTTCTTT
v_gene: TRBV14; j_gene: TRBJ2-3; abundance: few; len: 16; d_gene: .; CDR3aa: CASSQFTSPPRDTQYF; CDR3nt: TGTGCCAGCAGCCAATTTACTAGCCCACCTCGAGATACGCAGTATTTT
v_gene: TRBV24-1; j_gene: TRBJ2-1; abundance: medium-sized; len: 12; d_gene: .; CDR3aa: CATSDSKNEQFF; CDR3nt: TGTGCCACCAGTGATTCAAAAAATGAGCAGTTCTTC
v_gene: TRBV7-6; j_gene: TRBJ2-2; abundance: few; len: 18; d_gene: TRBD2; CDR3aa: CASSPRTSGRSYTGELFF; CDR3nt: TGTGCCAGCAGCCCACGGACTAGCGGGAGGTCATACACCGGGGAGCTGTTTTTT
v_gene: TRBV7-6; j_gene: TRBJ2-2; abundance: few; len: 20; d_gene: TRBD1; CDR3aa: CASSPLMGLGQGGSTGELFF; CDR3nt: TGTGCCAGCAGCCCACTTATGGGACTAGGACAGGGGGGGAGCACCGGGGAGCTGTTTTTT
v_gene: TRBV27; j_gene: TRBJ2-1; abundance: many; len: 14; d_gene: TRBD1; CDR3aa: CASSSGGTYNEQFF; CDR3nt: TGTGCCAGCAGTTCAGGGGGTACTTACAATGAGCAGTTCTTC